A single sample gave rise to the 21 T cell receptor beta chains below, sequenced in a study of cytomegalovirus exposure and HLA in healthy donors. Researchers ran the PCR with 60 Vbeta and 13 Jbeta primers. The table came from immunoSEQ multiplex PCR; TCRdb's copy has only in-frame clones and leaves some out. The table records 40,000 to 45,000 clones, roughly 80% of them present only once. The sample taken for sequencing was PBMCs. Source of these receptors: a young man in good health and CMV-seronegative.

This chain connects TRBV4-3 to TRBJ2-1; 12 positions agree with TRBD2. Per germline, CDR1 LGHNA and CDR2 YSLEER. This CDR3 is 14 amino acids long. Trimming removed 1 base from V and 10 bases from J; junction bases left unmatched: 2. CDR3: CASSQGTSGREQFF. CDR3 DNA sequence: TGCGCCAGCAGCCAAGGAACTAGCGGGAGGGAGCAGTTCTTC.

The rearrangement joins TRBV7-2 to TRBJ2-7, with TRBD2 matching over 9 bases. CDR3 length: 15 residues. Germline V gene lookup returns CDR1 SGHTA and CDR2 FQGNSA. The V segment lost 1 base and the J segment 4 bases; nucleotides outside the gene matches: 5. CDR3 loop: CASSLGLAGGYEQYF. CDR3 in DNA: TGTGCCAGCAGCTTAGGGCTGGCGGGGGGGTACGAGCAGTACTTC.

V is TRBV29-1 and J is TRBJ2-5; 12 nucleotides line up with TRBD2. Gene TRBJ2-7 matches the end of the DNA better, so the J call may be wrong. The CDR3 runs to 14 residues. CDR1 and CDR2 from the germline V gene are SQVTM and ANQGSEA. The CDR3 is CSVEPGLAGGEQYF. The CDR3 region has the DNA TGCAGCGTTGAACCGGGACTAGCGGGCGGCGAGCAGTACTTC.

The CDR3 region has the DNA TGTGCCAGCACACCGACAGGGAGTAAGTACGAGCAGTACTTC. Protein: CASTPTGSKYEQYF. The V call is TRBV25-1, the J call TRBJ2-7, with 7 nucleotides matching TRBD1. Per germline, CDR1 MGHDK and CDR2 SYGVNS. The V segment lost 7 bases and the J segment 4 bases; nucleotides outside the gene matches: 10. The CDR3 has 14 residues.

The chain combines TRBV7-9 with TRBJ2-3; 7 bases map to TRBD2. Germline CDR1 is SEHNR and CDR2 is FQNEAQ (reference sequence). Germline trimming cut 5 bases from V and 3 bases from J; bases unmatched to any gene: 11. The CDR3 sequence is 16 residues long. CDR3 in amino acids: CASSPTLASQTDTQYF. DNA of the CDR3: TGTGCCAGCAGCCCAACACTAGCGTCTCAGACAGATACGCAGTATTTT.

V usage is TRBV19 and J usage is TRBJ2-1; D is perhaps TRBD1 (6 bases). The V gene lost 2 bases and the J gene lost 1 base, with 6 bases spanning the gap. Per germline, CDR1 LNHDA and CDR2 SQIVND (reference sequence). The CDR3 spans 14 residues. In DNA, the CDR3 is TGTGCCAGTAGTATACAGGGGTCCTACAATGAGCAGTTCTTC. Translated, it gives CASSIQGSYNEQFF.

The chain links TRBV19 to TRBJ2-7, with 7 bases aligning to TRBD1. The CDR3 extends over 14 amino acids. The trim removed 1 base at V and 5 bases at J, leaving 5 bases unmatched. Germline CDR1 LNHDA, CDR2 SQIVND (reference sequence). The CDR3 loop reads CASSIGRGFHEQYF. CDR3 DNA sequence: TGTGCCAGTAGTATAGGCAGGGGGTTCCACGAGCAGTACTTC.

The V gene is TRBV7-2, the J gene TRBJ2-4, with a tentative D call TRBD2 (6 bases). This CDR3 region has 14 residues. The germline V gene encodes CDR1 SGHTA and CDR2 FQGNSA. The ends were cut back, 2 bases at V and 9 bases at J, with 14 bases in the middle. The CDR3 spells CASSLSTGESIQYF. The CDR3 bases are TGTGCCAGCAGCTTAAGTACGGGAGAGAGCATTCAGTACTTC.

The chain is built from TRBV5-6 and TRBJ2-3; a weak D match, TRBD1 (5 bases). The CDR3 has 15 amino acids. Trimming took 3 bases from V and 0 from J, leaving 11 bases between them. In germline, CDR1 is SGHDT, CDR2 YYEEEE. CDR3 in DNA: TGTGCCAGCAGCTGGACATCCTCTAGCACAGATACGCAGTATTTT. This sequence encodes CASSWTSSSTDTQYF.

The chain employs TRBV29-1 and TRBJ2-7; 9 bases are shared with TRBD2. The ends lost 3 bases at V and 5 bases at J; junction bases unmatched: 2. Germline assignment: CDR1 SQVTM and CDR2 ANQGSEA. This CDR3 has 12 residues. CDR3 in amino acids: CSVEVAGDEQYF. The CDR3 DNA sequence: TGCAGCGTTGAGGTAGCGGGAGACGAGCAGTACTTC.

This clone was counted between two and nine times. The chain's CDR3 is CASSREGYNEQFF. Written as DNA, the CDR3 is TGTGCCAGCTCACGGGAGGGATACAATGAGCAGTTCTTC. The V gene is TRBV18, the J gene TRBJ2-1; the match to TRBD2 covers 7 bases. The CDR3 sequence is 13 residues long. V shed 4 bases, J shed 4 bases, and the junction held 1 base outside the gene matches. Germline loops: CDR1 KGHSH, CDR2 LQKENI. Looking up the rest from reference TRBV18 and TRBJ2-1 gives the full variable domain: NAGVMQNPRHLVRRRGQEARLRCSPMKGHSHVYWYRQLPEEGLKFMVYLQKENIIDESGMPKERFSAEFPKEGPSILRIQQVVRGDSAAYFCASSREGYNEQFFGPGTRLTVL.

V and J are TRBV7-4 and TRBJ2-3; 9 nucleotides line up with TRBD1. Germline lookup yields CDR1 SGHVT and CDR2 SQSDAQ. V lost 5 bases and J lost 6; bases outside the gene matches: 12. This CDR3 comprises 16 residues. The CDR3 nucleotides read TGTGCCAGCAGCGTACAGGGGGCGCTAAGGGCCGATACGCAGTATTTT. Its translation is CASSVQGALRADTQYF.

The chain employs TRBV28 and TRBJ2-1; 10 bases are shared with TRBD2. The CDR3 contains 16 residues. CDR1 is MDHEN and CDR2 is SYDVKM in the germline V gene. Trimming at V came to 0 bases and at J to 7 bases, leaving 6 bases not matched to a gene. The CDR3 reads CASSLWLAGEMNEQFF. The CDR3 bases are TGTGCCAGCAGTTTATGGCTAGCGGGAGAAATGAATGAGCAGTTCTTC.

This clone has a single count. The J gene is TRBJ1-1, the V gene TRBV10-2, with 10 bases matching TRBD1. Germline trimming cut 6 bases from V and 5 bases from J; bases unmatched to any gene: 6. This CDR3 has 14 amino acids. Looked up from germline, CDR1 is WSHSY and CDR2 is SAAADI. In nucleotides, the CDR3 is TGCGCCAGCAGAAGCGGACAGGGGGGTACTGAAGCTTTCTTT. Amino acids: CASRSGQGGTEAFF.

Concerning this clone: The junction does not match germline at one end; this may be a read error. This chain links TRBV4-2 with TRBJ2-7; the D gene is possibly TRBD2 (5 bases). This CDR3 has 15 amino acids. The V gene's germline CDR1 is LGHNA and CDR2 YNFKEQ. The CDR3 sequence is CAGSPGVSEIGEQYF. CDR3 coding DNA: TGTGCCGGCAGCCCCGGGGTCTCGGAAATTGGGGAGCAGTACTTC.

The genes are TRBV9 and TRBJ2-1; possible D gene TRBD2, 7 bases. This CDR3 has 14 amino acids. From germline, CDR1 is SGDLS and CDR2 YYNGEE. V lost 2 bases to trimming and J lost 8 bases, with 14 bases between them. The CDR3 DNA reads as TGTGCCAGCAGCGTGGTGGGAGGGGGTTATGAGCAGTTCTTC. It codes for CASSVVGGGYEQFF.

This clone was picked up one time. This chain uses TRBV11-2 with TRBJ2-7; D is unresolved. Between the trimmed V and J ends, which lost 4 bases and 6 bases, there was a span of 7 bases. This CDR3 has 11 residues. Germline CDR1 reads SGHAT; CDR2 reads FQNNGV. As DNA, the CDR3 is TGTGCCAGCAGCTATACCGGCGAGCAGTACTTC. Translation gives CASSYTGEQYF.

This clone appeared a few times. The chain employs TRBV4-1 and TRBJ1-2; D might be TRBD1 (6 bases). The CDR3 length is 12 residues. V gave up 5 bases and J gave up 7 bases, with 11 bases separating them. Germline values: CDR1 MGHRA, CDR2 YSYEKL. This CDR3 is CASSDSGVGYTF. The CDR3 coding sequence is TGCGCCAGCAGCGATTCAGGGGTTGGCTACACCTTC.

This clone occurred a few times. The chain joins TRBV10-1 to TRBJ2-5; 9 bases line up with TRBD2. V lost 3 bases to trimming and J lost 3 bases; unmatched junction nucleotides: 11. The CDR3 totals 17 residues. Germline lookup yields CDR1 WNHNN and CDR2 SYGVQD (reference sequence). CDR3 coding DNA: TGCGCCAGCAGTGATTTACCTAGCGGGAATTCAAAAGAGACCCAGTACTTC. This sequence encodes CASSDLPSGNSKETQYF.

The CDR3 here is CASSRWDSSNQPQHF. The CDR3 DNA follows: TGTGCCAGCAGTAGATGGGACAGTAGCAATCAGCCCCAGCATTTT. The V and J genes are TRBV6-1 and TRBJ1-5, with TRBD1 matching 7 bases. Germline trimming cut 5 bases from V and 0 bases from J; bases unmatched to any gene: 4. The CDR3 extends over 15 amino acids. Germline CDR1 is MNHNS and CDR2 is SASEGT.

This clone was counted only a few times. The chain couples TRBV7-2 to TRBJ2-1, with D possibly matching TRBD1 (5 bases). There are 13 residues in the CDR3. Germline CDR1 is SGHTA and CDR2 is FQGNSA. The germline V and J ends were trimmed by 5 bases and 9 bases, with 14 bases remaining between them. The CDR3: CASSAPRAGEQFF. CDR3 nucleotide sequence: TGTGCCAGCAGCGCCCCCAGGGCCGGTGAGCAGTTCTTC.